This TCR beta chain appears in the sequencing data of a study of coeliac disease. Only in-frame clones appear in the TCRdb table, and some are missing; sequencing was by immunoSEQ multiplex PCR. The sample shows about 8,700 clones, over 55% of them seen only once. The sequence was obtained from a woman aged 60 to 75 with celiac disease. Sequencing input: lamina propria lymphocytes from the gut.

The CDR3 nucleotides are TGTGCCAGCAGCCCGCCGGGACAGAGAAATTCACCCCTCCACTTT. This translates into CASSPPGQRNSPLHF. This chain links TRBV4-2 with TRBJ1-6; 7 bases align to TRBD1. Per germline, CDR1 LGHNA and CDR2 YNFKEQ. This CDR3 has 15 residues. Trimming cost V 4 bases and J 7 bases; bases outside gene matches: 7.